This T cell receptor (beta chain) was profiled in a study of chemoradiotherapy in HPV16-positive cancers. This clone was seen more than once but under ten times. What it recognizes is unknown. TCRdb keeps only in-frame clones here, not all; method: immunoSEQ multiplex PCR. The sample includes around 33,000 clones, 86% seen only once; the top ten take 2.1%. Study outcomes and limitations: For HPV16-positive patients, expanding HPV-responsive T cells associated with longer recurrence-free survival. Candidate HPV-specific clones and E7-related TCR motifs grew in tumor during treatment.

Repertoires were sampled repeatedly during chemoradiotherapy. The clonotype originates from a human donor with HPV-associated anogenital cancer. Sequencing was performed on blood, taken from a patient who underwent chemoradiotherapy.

Here the CDR3 reads CASSPDTGASGNTIYF. The CDR3 DNA follows: TGTGCCAGCAGCCCCGACACAGGGGCGTCTGGAAACACCATATATTTT. This chain joins TRBV7-9 and TRBJ1-3; 7 bases align to TRBD1. This CDR3 has 16 amino acids. Germline V gene lookup returns CDR1 SEHNR and CDR2 FQNEAQ (reference sequence). After removal of 5 bases from V and 1 base from J, the junction contained 8 bases not matched to a gene.